These 26 T cell receptor beta chains share one sample of origin, sequenced in a study of T-cell reconstitution after alpha-beta-depleted transplantation in children. A TCRbeta library incorporating unique molecular identifiers was prepared. TCRdb used MiXCR to reprocess the PCR reads, holding one entry per CDR3 protein. The data contain fewer than 550,000 distinct CDR3 sequences, 9.5% to 12% of them seen just once; the ten biggest clones take up approximately 15%. The specimen was PBMCs, mostly from graft donor cells, collected 180 days after TCRalphabeta/CD19-depleted stem cell transplant. Every receptor here comes from a female patient aged 2-10 years who had a stem cell transplant for aplastic anemia, so the T cells may come from the graft donor.

This clonotype was recorded at least ten times. The chain combines TRBV7-2 with TRBJ2-3; 10 bases line up with TRBD1. Germline V CDR1 and CDR2: SGHTA, FQGNSA. The junction had 8 bases not matched to a gene; V was cut back by 4 bases and J by 4 bases. The CDR3 consists of 16 residues. Written as DNA, the CDR3 is TGTGCCAGCAGCTCTCACCGGGACAGGGGTCCAGATACGCAGTATTTT. Protein product: CASSSHRDRGPDTQYF.

This rearrangement joins TRBV20-1 to TRBJ2-2; TRBD2 aligns across 9 bases. CDR1 and CDR2 from the germline V gene are DFQATT and SNEGSKA (reference sequence). The V and J ends lost 1 base and 3 bases, in that order; junction bases with no gene match: 6. The CDR3 totals 16 residues. DNA for the CDR3: TGCAGTGCTAGAGTGCCGGGACTAGCCCACACCGGGGAGCTGTTTTTT. Its translation: CSARVPGLAHTGELFF.

A few counts support this clonotype. The chain uses TRBV7-2 and TRBJ2-2; no clear D gene. V was shortened by 2 bases and J by 9 bases, with 10 bases between the two germline ends. The CDR3 loop spans 13 amino acids. Germline V gene lookup returns CDR1 SGHTA and CDR2 FQGNSA. The CDR3 spells CASSLIKFRELFF. As DNA, the CDR3 is TGTGCCAGCAGCTTAATTAAGTTCCGGGAGCTGTTTTTT.

There are a few counts of this clonotype. The CDR3 sequence is CASSRLASEQFF. The DNA of the CDR3 is TGTGCCAGCTCCCGACTAGCGAGCGAGCAGTTCTTC. This chain links TRBV28 with TRBJ2-1, with TRBD2 matching over 8 bases. The V and J ends lost 8 bases and 10 bases, in that order; junction bases with no gene match: 7. The CDR3 sequence is 12 residues long. The germline CDR1 and CDR2 sequences are MDHEN and SYDVKM. Variable domain in full (rest from reference TRBV28 and TRBJ2-1): DVKVTQSSRYLVKRTGEKVFLECVQDMDHENMFWYRQDPGLGLRLIYFSYDVKMKEKGDIPEGYSVSREKKERFSLILESASTNQTSMYLCASSRLASEQFFGPGTRLTVL.

The chain joins TRBV5-1 to TRBJ1-4; D unclear. This CDR3 comprises 15 residues. Trimming shortened V by 5 bases and J by 4 bases, and 15 bases separated the two germline ends. CDR1 and CDR2 from the germline V gene are SGHRS and YFSETQ. The CDR3 sequence: CASSRMMGGNEKLFF. As DNA, the CDR3 is TGCGCCAGCAGTCGCATGATGGGCGGTAATGAAAAACTGTTTTTT.

The rearrangement uses TRBV12-3 or TRBV12-4 and TRBJ2-7, with TRBD1 identical over 7 bases. CDR3 length: 13 amino acids. V shed 2 bases, J shed 7 bases, and the junction held 5 bases outside the gene matches. The CDR3 loop is CASSLRQGEEQYV. The CDR3 nucleotides are TGTGCCAGCAGTTTACGGCAGGGGGAAGAGCAGTACGTC.

This clonotype was detected ten times or more. The V call is TRBV10-3, the J call TRBJ2-7; D unclear. CDR1 is ENHRY, CDR2 SYGVKD, per germline. V dropped 6 bases and J dropped 7 bases, with 19 bases sitting between them. The CDR3 contains 14 residues. CDR3 loop: CAIRPLEGFWEQYF. The CDR3 DNA follows: TGTGCCATCAGGCCCCTCGAAGGGTTCTGGGAGCAGTACTTC.

This clonotype was detected a few times. V is TRBV7-2 and J is TRBJ2-7, with unresolved D. This CDR3 spans 14 amino acids. Trimming stripped 1 base from V and 6 bases from J, with 13 bases between. Germline assignment: CDR1 SGHTA and CDR2 FQGNSA. CDR3 sequence reads: CASSLGQRTSEQYF. CDR3 DNA: TGTGCCAGCAGCTTAGGTCAACGAACCAGCGAGCAGTACTTC.

This clonotype was found a few times. The chain recombines TRBV29-1 with TRBJ2-1; 7 nucleotides line up with TRBD1. The ends lost 3 bases at V and 7 bases at J; junction bases unmatched: 18. The CDR3 is 17 amino acids. CDR1 is SQVTM, CDR2 ANQGSEA, per germline. The CDR3 here is CSVETGLLAGPGNEQFF. The CDR3 coding sequence is TGCAGCGTTGAGACAGGGCTTCTGGCAGGGCCAGGAAATGAGCAGTTCTTC.

This clonotype was counted a few times. Here the CDR3 reads CASSPGGPGTGTSPLHF. The CDR3, as DNA: TGTGCCAGCAGCCCAGGGGGGCCTGGGACAGGGACTTCACCCCTCCACTTT. The gene calls are TRBV7-2 and TRBJ1-6; TRBD1 matches 9 bases. Trimming at V came to 5 bases and at J to 9 bases, leaving 14 bases not matched to a gene. This CDR3 has 17 amino acids. CDR1 and CDR2 (germline): SGHTA, FQGNSA. The variable domain in full, with the rest retrieved from reference TRBV7-2 and TRBJ1-6, is GAGVSQSPSNKVTEKGKDVELRCDPISGHTALYWYRQSLGQGLEFLIYFQGNSAPDKSGLPSDRFSAERTGGSVSTLTIQRTQQEDSAVYLCASSPGGPGTGTSPLHFGNGTRLTVT.

This clonotype was detected only a few times. The chain carries TRBV11-3 and TRBJ2-7; 11 nucleotides match TRBD2. The CDR3 runs to 14 residues. Trimming at V came to 6 bases and at J to 6 bases, leaving 7 bases not matched to a gene. Germline CDR1 reads SGHNT; CDR2 reads YENEEA. The CDR3 spells CASSFSGRAPEQYV. As DNA, the CDR3 is TGTGCCAGCAGTTTTAGCGGGAGGGCCCCCGAGCAGTACGTC.

This rearrangement joins TRBV20-1 to TRBJ1-4, with no clear D. The V gene lost 1 base and the J gene lost 4 bases, with 7 bases spanning the gap. Germline CDR1 is DFQATT and CDR2 is SNEGSKA (reference sequence). The CDR3 has 13 residues. The CDR3: CSARAWGNEKLFF. As DNA, the CDR3 is TGCAGTGCTAGAGCCTGGGGTAATGAAAAACTGTTTTTT.

In its sample, this clonotype was seen a few times. The chain carries TRBV12-5 and TRBJ2-7; 8 bases are shared with TRBD2. V lost 1 base, J lost 4 bases, and 3 bases stayed unmatched. This CDR3 is built from 14 residues. Germline CDR1 LGHNT, CDR2 FRNRAP. CDR3 bases: TGTGCTAGTGGTTTGGGTAGCGGGAATTACGAGCAGTACTTC. Its protein product is CASGLGSGNYEQYF.

In this sample, this clonotype turned up a few times. The chain joins TRBV29-1 to TRBJ2-2, with 8 bases aligning to TRBD1. The J segment lost 7 bases and the V segment lost 3 bases, leaving 7 bases of the junction unmatched. Germline CDR1 is SQVTM and CDR2 is ANQGSEA. This CDR3 spans 14 amino acids. The CDR3 coding sequence is TGCAGCGTTGAGGGCAGGGGGCAAGTCGGGGAGCTGTTTTTT. Residues: CSVEGRGQVGELFF.

This clonotype was seen ten or more times. The chain carries TRBV27 and TRBJ1-5; 7 positions match TRBD1. V lost 6 bases to trimming and J lost 6 bases; unmatched junction nucleotides: 11. The CDR3 length is 15 residues. Germline lookup yields CDR1 MNHEY and CDR2 SMNVEV (reference sequence). CDR3 in amino acids: CASSRKQTGIQPQHF. The CDR3 coding sequence is TGTGCCAGCAGCCGAAAACAGACAGGGATTCAGCCCCAGCATTTT.

The CDR3 nucleotides are TGTGCCAGCAGCTTTCGATATAGCAATCAGCCCCAGCATTTT. It translates to CASSFRYSNQPQHF. This rearrangement joins TRBV5-6 to TRBJ1-5; D is unresolved. V was cut by 2 bases and J by 0 bases, with 6 bases left in between. The CDR3 consists of 14 residues. Per germline, CDR1 SGHDT and CDR2 YYEEEE. The variable domain in full, completed from reference TRBV5-6 and TRBJ1-5, reads DAGVTQSPTHLIKTRGQQVTLRCSPKSGHDTVSWYQQALGQGPQFIFQYYEEEERQRGNFPDRFSGHQFPNYSSELNVNALLLGDSALYLCASSFRYSNQPQHFGDGTRLSIL.

This clonotype was counted a few times. The chain recombines TRBV14 with TRBJ1-1; the match to TRBD1 covers 7 bases. This CDR3 has 14 residues. The germline V gene encodes CDR1 SGHDN and CDR2 FVKESK. V shed 3 bases and J 5 bases; nucleotides not matched to a gene: 6. The CDR3 DNA reads as TGTGCCAGCAGCCATCAGGGGGGCCTTACTGAAGCTTTCTTT. Its protein product is CASSHQGGLTEAFF.

The rearrangement joins TRBV28 to TRBJ2-4; 14 nucleotides line up with TRBD2. The ends lost 3 bases at V and 8 bases at J; junction bases unmatched: 12. Germline values: CDR1 MDHEN, CDR2 SYDVKM. The CDR3 has 18 residues. CDR3 sequence (DNA): TGTGCCAGCAGTTTGGTCAGGAGACTAGCGGGAGGGCCAGACATTCAGTACTTC. Amino acid sequence: CASSLVRRLAGGPDIQYF.

The rearrangement joins TRBV10-3 to TRBJ1-3; D unclear. The germline CDR1 and CDR2 sequences are ENHRY and SYGVKD. V was clipped by 2 bases and J by 0 bases, with 8 bases between them. The CDR3 is 15 residues long. CDR3 residues: CAISEGIASGNTIYF. The CDR3 DNA follows: TGTGCCATCAGTGAGGGGATCGCCTCTGGAAACACCATATATTTT.

The rearrangement uses TRBV21-1 and TRBJ2-1; the tabulated D call, TRBD1, remains unverified against the DNA. TRBV21-1 is given as a pseudogene. This CDR3 spans 17 amino acids. The CDR3 protein is CASSKYERGFIGDEQFF. CDR3 bases: TGTGCCAGCAGCAAATATGAGAGGGGATTCATTGGCGATGAGCAGTTCTTC.

This chain connects TRBV7-2 to TRBJ1-3, with D possibly being TRBD1 (6 bases). CDR1 and CDR2 (germline): SGHTA, FQGNSA. The CDR3 runs to 15 residues. Between the trimmed V and J ends, which lost 4 bases and 0 bases, there was a span of 10 bases. CDR3 sequence reads: CASSYKGGSGNTIYF. CDR3 DNA sequence: TGTGCCAGCAGCTATAAGGGGGGCTCTGGAAACACCATATATTTT.

This rearrangement joins TRBV20-1 to TRBJ1-1; D unclear. V was trimmed by 5 bases and J by 0 bases, leaving 10 bases between them. This CDR3 has 13 amino acids. In germline, CDR1 is DFQATT, CDR2 SNEGSKA (reference sequence). CDR3 bases: TGCAGTGCTGAAAGGGTGCTGAACACTGAAGCTTTCTTT. This sequence encodes CSAERVLNTEAFF.

This clonotype showed up just a few times. The genes are TRBV12-3 or TRBV12-4 and TRBJ1-1, with D unresolved. There are 14 residues in the CDR3. The ends were cut back, 5 bases at V and 3 bases at J, with 13 bases in the middle. The CDR3 bases are TGTGCCAGCAGTATTCCCGGATCGTACACTGAAGCTTTCTTT. The encoded protein is CASSIPGSYTEAFF.

This clonotype was detected only a few times. This chain links TRBV13 with TRBJ2-3; 7 positions agree with TRBD2. This CDR3 contains 18 residues. Germline CDR1 reads PRHDT; CDR2 reads FYEKMQ (reference sequence). V lost 0 bases, J lost 1 base, and 10 bases stayed unmatched. CDR3 sequence: CASSLGLLSGARTDTQYF. The DNA of the CDR3 is TGTGCCAGCAGCTTAGGCCTCCTCAGCGGGGCCCGCACAGATACGCAGTATTTT.

The rearrangement links TRBV28 to TRBJ2-1; tentative D call: TRBD2 (6 bases). The germline CDR1 and CDR2 sequences are MDHEN and SYDVKM. V lost 2 bases, J lost 2 bases, and 19 bases lay in between. The CDR3 extends over 18 amino acids. CDR3 loop: CASSLDRVGEVTYNEQFF. The CDR3, as DNA: TGTGCCAGCAGTTTAGATCGAGTGGGGGAGGTGACCTACAATGAGCAGTTCTTC.

This chain connects TRBV21-1 to TRBJ2-7; TRBD1, the D gene given by the table, was not confirmed from the DNA. TRBV21-1 is given as a pseudogene. The CDR3 runs to 15 residues. The CDR3 DNA follows: TGTGCCAGCAGCATAAGGGCGTCCGCCGGGTACGAGCAGTACGTC. This gives the protein CASSIRASAGYEQYV.